One and the same sample provided the 29 T cell receptor beta chains below, sequenced in a study of CD8 T cells in ankylosing spondylitis. General study points: Characteristic, it appeared, of ankylosing spondylitis blood was a TCR beta motif of eight highly homologous variants.

In TCRdb, the 5' RACE reads were re-called with MiXCR into one record per CDR3 protein. This table holds approximately 520,000 distinct CDR3 sequences, less than 6% found once. No antigen has been identified for these receptors. The sequenced sample was blood, either unsorted or a sorted T cell fraction (not recorded which). These receptors were taken from a male donor with ankylosing spondylitis.

This chain joins TRBV20-1 and TRBJ2-7; 9 bases line up with TRBD1. This CDR3 is 19 amino acids long. V dropped 1 base and J dropped 2; count of bases not matched to a gene: 18. CDR1 is DFQATT, CDR2 SNEGSKA, per germline (reference sequence). The CDR3 region has the DNA TGCAGTGCTAGAGGGCGCTTGGGACAGGGTTTAGTAGCAGCCTACGAGCAGTACTTC. Translated, it gives CSARGRLGQGLVAAYEQYF.

In its sample, this clonotype was seen many times. The rearrangement joins TRBV5-1 to TRBJ2-3, with TRBD1 identical over 8 bases. The germline gives CDR1 SGHRS, CDR2 YFSETQ. Unmatched junction bases numbered 8, after V lost 3 bases and J lost 2 bases. This CDR3 comprises 16 residues. In nucleotides, the CDR3 is TGCGCCAGCAGCTCGGGCGGACAGGGTTCCACAGATACGCAGTATTTT. This codes for CASSSGGQGSTDTQYF.

In its sample, this clonotype was seen many times. The rearrangement links TRBV27 to TRBJ2-1, with 12 bases lining up with TRBD1. The V and J ends lost 1 base and 4 bases, in that order; junction bases with no gene match: 2. The CDR3 consists of 16 residues. Germline V gene sequence: CDR1 MNHEY, CDR2 SMNVEV (reference sequence). In DNA, the CDR3 is TGTGCCAGCAGTTTATTGGGACAGGGGGCTTACAATGAGCAGTTCTTC. Amino acids: CASSLLGQGAYNEQFF.

This CDR3 is CATSRGSPNEQYF. The CDR3 bases are TGTGCCACCAGCAGAGGGTCCCCAAACGAGCAGTACTTC. The rearrangement links TRBV15 to TRBJ2-7; no clear D. With 1 base removed from V and 5 bases from J, the gap between germline ends came to 9 bases. This CDR3 is 13 amino acids long. Germline loops: CDR1 LNHNV, CDR2 YYDKDF (reference sequence).

This clonotype was found many times. The chain recombines TRBV4-2 with TRBJ1-1; perhaps TRBD1 as D (5 bases). From germline, CDR1 is LGHNA and CDR2 YNFKEQ. V was clipped by 0 bases and J by 13 bases, with 21 bases between them. The CDR3 consists of 15 residues. The CDR3 reads CASSQDEGREEIGFF. CDR3 nucleotide sequence: TGTGCCAGCAGCCAAGACGAGGGCAGGGAGGAGATTGGTTTCTTT.

This clonotype was recorded a few times. J is TRBJ2-1 and V is TRBV7-2, with D possibly TRBD2 on 6 matching bases. The V and J ends lost 3 bases and 5 bases respectively, with 20 bases between them. Germline V lookup: CDR1 SGHTA, CDR2 FQGNSA. The CDR3 is 17 residues long. CDR3 in DNA: TGTGCCAGCAGCTTGCGCCCACTAGCCGGGCTGAACAATGAGCAGTTCTTC. Its translation: CASSLRPLAGLNNEQFF.

This clonotype was recorded many times. The CDR3 DNA follows: TGCAGCGTTGAGGAGGGAACGAACACTGAAGCTTTCTTT. It codes for CSVEEGTNTEAFF. The gene calls are TRBV29-1 and TRBJ1-1, with D uncertain. Looked up from germline, CDR1 is SQVTM and CDR2 is ANQGSEA. The CDR3 extends over 13 amino acids. The germline V and J ends were trimmed by 3 bases and 1 base, with 9 bases remaining between them.

This clonotype was detected ten times or more. The rearrangement uses TRBV9 and TRBJ1-3, with a possible D match to TRBD1 (5 bases). This CDR3 spans 15 amino acids. Germline V gene sequence: CDR1 SGDLS, CDR2 YYNGEE. The V end lost 1 base, the J end lost 0 bases, and 8 bases lay between the germline ends. In DNA form, the CDR3 reads TGTGCCAGCAGCGTACAGGGCACCTCTGGAAACACCATATATTTT. This translates into CASSVQGTSGNTIYF.

Ten or more counts support this clonotype. The chain links TRBV15 to TRBJ2-3; D ambiguous. The CDR3 runs to 12 residues. Germline-derived CDR1 and CDR2 are LNHNV and YYDKDF (reference sequence). Trimming left V 1 base short and J 2 bases short, with 1 base between. The CDR3 region is CATSRATDTQYF. The CDR3 nucleotides are TGTGCCACCAGCAGAGCCACAGATACGCAGTATTTT.

The table lists this clonotype with many counts. The genes are TRBV20-1 and TRBJ2-1; D might be TRBD2 (5 bases). V was clipped by 1 base and J by 2 bases, with 12 bases between them. Germline CDR1 reads DFQATT; CDR2 reads SNEGSKA (reference sequence). There are 15 residues in the CDR3. The DNA of the CDR3 is TGCAGTGCTAGAGTTACCAGCGGAGCCTACAATGAGCAGTTCTTC. It specifies CSARVTSGAYNEQFF.

This clonotype was seen at least ten times. The DNA of the CDR3 is TGCAGTGCTCAAGGACAGGGAGTCTACGAGCAGTACTTC. Translated: CSAQGQGVYEQYF. The chain recombines TRBV20-1 with TRBJ2-7, with TRBD1 identical over 8 bases. Germline V gives CDR1 DFQATT, CDR2 SNEGSKA (reference sequence). The CDR3 length is 13 residues. Trimming at V came to 5 bases and at J to 3 bases, leaving 6 bases not matched to a gene.

This clonotype was found many times. The V gene is TRBV5-1, the J gene TRBJ2-1; D not certain. CDR1 and CDR2 (germline): SGHRS, YFSETQ. CDR3 length: 15 amino acids. Trimming took off 2 bases at V and 0 bases at J, with 9 bases between the two ends. The CDR3 protein is CASSLTDSSYNEQFF. The CDR3 coding sequence is TGCGCCAGCAGCTTAACAGATAGCTCCTACAATGAGCAGTTCTTC.

There are many counts of this clonotype. The gene calls are TRBV14 and TRBJ2-2; 7 bases agree with TRBD1. The CDR3 has 17 residues. Unmatched junction bases numbered 13, after V lost 4 bases and J lost 5 bases. From germline, CDR1 is SGHDN and CDR2 FVKESK. CDR3 region: CASSPPLRDRSTGELFF. The CDR3 nucleotides read TGTGCCAGCAGCCCACCCCTCCGGGACAGATCGACCGGGGAGCTGTTTTTT. The full variable domain, in which reference TRBV14 and TRBJ2-2 provide the parts outside the CDR3, is EAGVTQFPSHSVIEKGQTVTLRCDPISGHDNLYWYRRVMGKEIKFLLHFVKESKQDESGMPNNRFLAERTGGTYSTLKVQPAELEDSGVYFCASSPPLRDRSTGELFFGEGSRLTVL.

This clonotype appeared many times. The rearrangement joins TRBV28 to TRBJ2-7; 7 bases agree with TRBD1. V lost 2 bases and J lost 5; bases outside the gene matches: 9. CDR1 is MDHEN and CDR2 is SYDVKM in the germline V gene. The CDR3 loop spans 15 amino acids. The CDR3 reads CASSLLQTGSHEQYF. Written as DNA, the CDR3 is TGTGCCAGCAGTTTACTCCAGACAGGGTCCCACGAGCAGTACTTC.

Many counts were recorded for this clonotype. The chain uses TRBV20-1 and TRBJ2-2; tentative D call: TRBD1 (6 bases). The CDR3 is 14 amino acids. V dropped 2 bases and J dropped 4 bases, with 11 bases sitting between them. Looked up from germline, CDR1 is DFQATT and CDR2 is SNEGSKA (reference sequence). CDR3 DNA: TGCAGTGCTAGATACAGGGTAACCACCGGGGAGCTGTTTTTT. Its protein is CSARYRVTTGELFF.

The sample holds many counts of this clonotype. This chain uses TRBV9 with TRBJ2-3; D is possibly TRBD1 or TRBD2 (5 bases each). V lost 0 bases to trimming and J lost 4 bases, with 12 bases between them. The CDR3 extends over 15 amino acids. CDR1 is SGDLS, CDR2 YYNGEE, per germline. As DNA, the CDR3 is TGTGCCAGCAGCGTAGGATACCGGGGCGCAGATACGCAGTATTTT. Its protein product is CASSVGYRGADTQYF.

The sample holds many counts of this clonotype. The chain links TRBV5-1 to TRBJ2-7, with 9 nucleotides matching TRBD2. Germline-derived CDR1 and CDR2 are SGHRS and YFSETQ. Trimming removed 5 bases from V and 6 bases from J; junction bases left unmatched: 6. The CDR3 length is 13 residues. The CDR3 spells CASRWGLASEQYF. For the CDR3, the DNA is TGCGCCAGCAGATGGGGACTAGCAAGCGAGCAGTACTTC.

This clonotype appeared many times. The CDR3, as DNA: TGTGCCAGCAGCTGGTTGCCAGAAACAATCTATGGCTACACCTTC. Translation gives CASSWLPETIYGYTF. The V gene is TRBV5-4, the J gene TRBJ1-2; unclear D gene. CDR3 size: 15 residues. Germline V gene sequence: CDR1 SGHNT, CDR2 YYREEE (reference sequence). Trimming took off 3 bases at V and 4 bases at J, with 16 bases between the two ends.

The V gene is TRBV20-1, the J gene TRBJ1-2; 8 bases are shared with TRBD1. This CDR3 contains 11 residues. CDR1 is DFQATT and CDR2 is SNEGSKA in the germline V gene (reference sequence). With V trimmed by 1 base and J by 13 bases, 5 bases remained unmatched. The CDR3 bases are TGCAGTGCTAGAGCGGACAGGGAAGGCACCTTC. This translates into CSARADREGTF.

This clonotype has a count of ten or more. The chain uses TRBV7-9 and TRBJ2-5; possibly TRBD1 for D (5 bases). V was clipped by 4 bases and J by 5 bases, with 11 bases between them. Germline CDR1 and CDR2: SEHNR and FQNEAQ (reference sequence). The CDR3 totals 13 residues. CDR3 residues: CASSSQGWETQYF. DNA of the CDR3: TGTGCCAGCAGCTCGCAGGGTTGGGAGACCCAGTACTTC.

This clonotype was detected many times. The chain employs TRBV7-6 and TRBJ1-6; D unresolved. From germline, CDR1 is SGHVS and CDR2 FNYEAQ. The germline V and J ends were trimmed by 0 bases and 7 bases, with 10 bases remaining between them. The CDR3 runs 15 residues. DNA for the CDR3: TGTGCCAGCAGCTTAGCGGAGGGCGAAAATTCACCCCTCCACTTT. Its translation is CASSLAEGENSPLHF.

This clonotype was seen many times. This chain connects TRBV5-1 to TRBJ1-4; no reliable D call. V lost 0 bases and J lost 3, with 12 bases in between. CDR1 SGHRS and CDR2 YFSETQ come from the germline V gene. The CDR3 covers 16 residues. CDR3 in DNA: TGCGCCAGCAGCTTGGCCTTCGATGGGGCTAATGAAAAACTGTTTTTT. This gives the protein CASSLAFDGANEKLFF.

A remark on this clonotype: This clone may be a read error of a much larger clone one base away. The chain employs TRBV7-8 and TRBJ1-2; 10 bases are shared with TRBD1. The CDR3 consists of 17 residues. V gave up 3 bases and J gave up 3 bases; unmatched junction bases: 10. From germline, CDR1 is SGHVS and CDR2 FQNEAQ. The CDR3 DNA reads as TGTGCCAGCAGCTTGCTGGCCCCCGGGACAGGGGACTATGGCTACACCTTC. It is translated as CASSLLAPGTGDYGYTF.

This clonotype was counted at least ten times. The V gene is TRBV18, the J gene TRBJ2-3; no reliable D call. The V and J ends lost 0 bases and 5 bases respectively, with 6 bases between them. The CDR3 is 13 residues long. The germline V gene has CDR1 KGHSH and CDR2 LQKENI. Here the CDR3 reads CASSPPHRDTQYF. CDR3 DNA sequence: TGTGCCAGCTCACCACCGCACAGAGATACGCAGTATTTT.

This clonotype was seen ten or more times. The chain joins TRBV27 to TRBJ2-7, with 9 bases fitting TRBD2. CDR3 length: 16 amino acids. Germline V gene data show CDR1 as MNHEY and CDR2 as SMNVEV (reference sequence). Trimming at V came to 2 bases and at J to 4 bases, leaving 9 bases not matched to a gene. This chain's CDR3 is CASSLLAGGPLYEQYF. CDR3 nucleotide sequence: TGTGCCAGCAGTTTACTGGCGGGAGGGCCCCTATACGAGCAGTACTTC.

This clonotype has a count of ten or more. This rearrangement joins TRBV7-2 to TRBJ2-3; no firm D call. CDR1 SGHTA and CDR2 FQGNSA come from the germline V gene. Trimming took off 2 bases at V and 0 bases at J, with 9 bases between the two ends. The CDR3 is 15 residues long. DNA of the CDR3: TGTGCCAGCAGCTTAAACGGACCTAGCACAGATACGCAGTATTTT. It translates to CASSLNGPSTDTQYF.

This clonotype was seen at least ten times. This chain connects TRBV29-1 to TRBJ2-1, with D uncertain. Trimming cost V 3 bases and J 7 bases, with 16 bases left between them. The CDR3 loop spans 14 amino acids. Germline loops: CDR1 SQVTM, CDR2 ANQGSEA. The CDR3 nucleotides are TGCAGCGTTGAGCCCGCTTTGATACTGAATGAGCAGTTCTTC. Amino acids: CSVEPALILNEQFF.

This clonotype was counted many times. The V and J genes are TRBV5-1 and TRBJ2-7; D may correspond to TRBD1 or TRBD2 (5 bases each). The CDR3 is 15 amino acids. The germline V and J ends were trimmed by 4 bases and 4 bases, with 18 bases remaining between them. The V gene's germline CDR1 is SGHRS and CDR2 YFSETQ. CDR3 region: CASSGGTKGGYEQYF. As DNA, the CDR3 is TGCGCCAGCAGCGGTGGGACCAAAGGAGGTTACGAGCAGTACTTC.

This clonotype came up many times. This rearrangement joins TRBV7-9 to TRBJ1-1, with a weak D call TRBD1 (5 bases). Germline V gene lookup returns CDR1 SEHNR and CDR2 FQNEAQ (reference sequence). CDR3 length equals 13 residues. Trimming removed 3 bases from V and 7 bases from J, with 12 bases in between. The CDR3 protein is CASSFSQGNEAFF. CDR3 bases: TGTGCCAGCAGCTTCTCCCAGGGAAATGAAGCTTTCTTT. Filled out from reference TRBV7-9 and TRBJ1-1, the complete variable domain reads DTGVSQNPRHKITKRGQNVTFRCDPISEHNRLYWYRQTLGQGPEFLTYFQNEAQLEKSRLLSDRFSAERPKGSFSTLEIQRTEQGDSAMYLCASSFSQGNEAFFGQGTRLTVV.